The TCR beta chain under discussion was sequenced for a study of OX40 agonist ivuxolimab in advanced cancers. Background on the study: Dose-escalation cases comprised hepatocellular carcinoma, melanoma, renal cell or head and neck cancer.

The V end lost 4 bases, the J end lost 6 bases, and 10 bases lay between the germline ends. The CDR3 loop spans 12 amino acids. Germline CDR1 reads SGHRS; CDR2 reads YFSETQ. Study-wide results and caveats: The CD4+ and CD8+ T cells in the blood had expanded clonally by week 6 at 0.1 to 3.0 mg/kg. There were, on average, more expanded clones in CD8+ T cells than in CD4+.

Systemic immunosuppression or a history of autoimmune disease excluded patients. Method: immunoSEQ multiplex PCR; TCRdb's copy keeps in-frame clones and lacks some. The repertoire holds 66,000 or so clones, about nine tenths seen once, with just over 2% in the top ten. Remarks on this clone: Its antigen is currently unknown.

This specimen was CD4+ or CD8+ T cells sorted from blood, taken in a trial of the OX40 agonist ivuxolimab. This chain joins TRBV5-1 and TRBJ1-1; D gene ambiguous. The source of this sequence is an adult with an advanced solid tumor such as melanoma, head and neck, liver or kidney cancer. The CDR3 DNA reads TGCGCCAGCAGCGACGGCCCTGCTGAAGCTTTCTTT. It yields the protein CASSDGPAEAFF. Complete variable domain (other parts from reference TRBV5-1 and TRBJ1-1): KAGVTQTPRYLIKTRGQQVTLSCSPISGHRSVSWYQQTPGQGLQFLFEYFSETQRNKGNFPGRFSGRQFSNSRSEMNVSTLELGDSALYLCASSDGPAEAFFGQGTRLTVV.